The source of this T cell receptor beta chain is a study of control samples from healthy donors and cancer patients. With 1 base removed from V and 6 bases from J, the gap between germline ends came to 2 bases. Germline V gene lookup returns CDR1 SGHRS and CDR2 YFSETQ. CDR3 length: 11 amino acids. The repertoire was sequenced with immunoSEQ multiplex PCR; TCRdb's copy has only in-frame clones and lacks some. This repertoire shows fewer than 200,000 clones, 88% found once; its top ten account for roughly 5.3%. Sequencing was done on a sample of blood. The chain uses TRBV5-1 and TRBJ2-1; D unresolved. The clonotype comes from a woman under 40 in good health. CDR3 region: CASSLSNEQFF. In DNA, the CDR3 is TGCGCCAGCAGCTTGTCCAATGAGCAGTTCTTC. Full variable domain (missing parts from reference TRBV5-1 and TRBJ2-1): KAGVTQTPRYLIKTRGQQVTLSCSPISGHRSVSWYQQTPGQGLQFLFEYFSETQRNKGNFPGRFSGRQFSNSRSEMNVSTLELGDSALYLCASSLSNEQFFGPGTRLTVL.